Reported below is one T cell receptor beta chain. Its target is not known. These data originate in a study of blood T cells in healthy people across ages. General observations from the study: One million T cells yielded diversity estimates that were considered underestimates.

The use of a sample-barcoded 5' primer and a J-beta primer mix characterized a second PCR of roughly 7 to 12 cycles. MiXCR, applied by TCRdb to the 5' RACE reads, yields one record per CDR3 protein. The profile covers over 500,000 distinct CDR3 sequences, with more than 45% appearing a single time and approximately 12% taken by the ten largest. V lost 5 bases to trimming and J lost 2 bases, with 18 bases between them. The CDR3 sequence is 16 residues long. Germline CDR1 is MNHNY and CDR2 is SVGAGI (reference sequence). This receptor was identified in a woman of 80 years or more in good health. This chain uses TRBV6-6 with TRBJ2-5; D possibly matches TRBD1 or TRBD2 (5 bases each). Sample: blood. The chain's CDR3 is CASSTARGRAQETQYF. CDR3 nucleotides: TGTGCCAGCAGTACCGCCCGGGGCAGGGCTCAAGAGACCCAGTACTTC.